This entry lists 29 T cell receptor beta chains sequenced from one sample in a study of CD8 T cells in ankylosing spondylitis. In TCRdb, the 5' RACE reads were re-called with MiXCR into one record per CDR3 protein. The sample lists fewer than 250,000 distinct CDR3 sequences, about 26% occurring once. The sequencing input was blood, either unsorted or a sorted T cell fraction (not recorded which). These receptors were collected from a male donor with ankylosing spondylitis or in good health (not recorded which).

V gene TRBV18 combines with J gene TRBJ2-1, with 7 bases aligning to TRBD1. In germline, CDR1 is KGHSH, CDR2 LQKENI. The CDR3 covers 16 residues. The J segment lost 0 bases and the V segment lost 1 base, leaving 3 bases of the junction unmatched. The CDR3: CASSPLTGSSYNEQFF. CDR3 sequence (DNA): TGTGCCAGCTCACCACTGACAGGGAGCTCCTACAATGAGCAGTTCTTC.

A few counts support this clonotype. This rearrangement joins TRBV20-1 to TRBJ2-1; 8 positions agree with TRBD2. The CDR3 length is 16 residues. Germline assignment: CDR1 DFQATT and CDR2 SNEGSKA (reference sequence). V was pared by 2 bases and J by 6 bases, with 12 bases of the junction left unmatched. In nucleotides, the CDR3 is TGCAGTGCTAGAATGCTCGGGAGGGAGACGCTCAATGAGCAGTTCTTC. Translation gives CSARMLGRETLNEQFF.

This clonotype was seen at least ten times. The chain recombines TRBV28 with TRBJ2-7; TRBD2 might be the D (5 bases). The CDR3 spans 15 residues. Deletions cut 1 base from V and 4 bases from J, with 14 bases between. Germline V lookup: CDR1 MDHEN, CDR2 SYDVKM. The CDR3 nucleotides are TGTGCCAGCAGTTTATTAAGTAGGGCGGGTTACGAGCAGTACTTC. Translated, it gives CASSLLSRAGYEQYF.

The chain has TRBV25-1 and TRBJ2-2; D uncertain. Trimming removed 5 bases from V and 5 bases from J, with 15 bases in between. Germline V lookup: CDR1 MGHDK, CDR2 SYGVNS. The CDR3 extends over 15 amino acids. In DNA form, the CDR3 reads TGTGCCAGCAGTTCCCCCGTTGTGGGGACCGGGGAGCTGTTTTTT. Translation: CASSSPVVGTGELFF. Full variable domain (rest looked up from reference TRBV25-1 and TRBJ2-2): EADIYQTPRYLVIGTGKKITLECSQTMGHDKMYWYQQDPGMELHLIHYSYGVNSTEKGDLSSESTVSRIRTEHFPLTLESARPSHTSQYLCASSSPVVGTGELFFGEGSRLTVL.

This clonotype turned up a few times. J is TRBJ2-1 and V is TRBV29-1; D possibly corresponds to TRBD2 (6 bases). V was shortened by 5 bases and J by 2 bases, with 13 bases between the two germline ends. The germline gives CDR1 SQVTM, CDR2 ANQGSEA. CDR3 length: 14 residues. CDR3 protein: CSVTEGSPYNEQFF. Here the CDR3 DNA reads TGCAGCGTTACGGAGGGGTCCCCCTACAATGAGCAGTTCTTC.

This clonotype was observed at least ten times. The rearrangement uses TRBV20-1 and TRBJ2-7; D not resolved. Germline V gene lookup returns CDR1 DFQATT and CDR2 SNEGSKA (reference sequence). Trimming took 1 base from V and 0 from J, leaving 10 bases between them. The CDR3 loop spans 14 amino acids. The chain's CDR3 is CSARAITVSYEQYF. CDR3 nucleotide sequence: TGCAGTGCTAGAGCAATTACGGTCTCCTACGAGCAGTACTTC.

This clonotype has just a few counts. The chain is built from TRBV20-1 and TRBJ1-2, with D possibly matching TRBD1 (5 bases). Germline lookup yields CDR1 DFQATT and CDR2 SNEGSKA (reference sequence). V shed 3 bases and J shed 7 bases, with 15 bases lying between them. The CDR3 runs 13 residues. The CDR3 DNA reads as TGCAGTGCTAGTTACGGGGGAGTAGGTGGCTACACCTTC. This sequence encodes CSASYGGVGGYTF.

This clonotype has ten or more counts. The chain carries TRBV6-6 and TRBJ1-1; D remains unclear. CDR1 MNHNY and CDR2 SVGAGI come from the germline V gene (reference sequence). This CDR3 spans 12 amino acids. The V end lost 6 bases, the J end lost 5 bases, and 10 bases lay between the germline ends. The chain's CDR3 is CASSHHETEAFF. The CDR3 DNA sequence: TGTGCCAGCAGCCATCACGAAACTGAAGCTTTCTTT.

V is TRBV5-1 and J is TRBJ2-7, with 7 bases lining up with TRBD1. V trimming: 0 bases; J trimming: 4 bases; junction bases outside the gene matches: 10. In germline, CDR1 is SGHRS, CDR2 YFSETQ. The CDR3 sequence is 16 residues long. Here the CDR3 DNA reads TGCGCCAGCAGCTTGGCCCCACCGGGACAGAGTTACGAGCAGTACTTC. Protein product: CASSLAPPGQSYEQYF.

This sequence joins TRBV20-1 and TRBJ2-3; no clear D gene. The ends were cut back, 6 bases at V and 0 bases at J, with 13 bases in the middle. This CDR3 spans 14 amino acids. Germline assignment: CDR1 DFQATT and CDR2 SNEGSKA (reference sequence). The CDR3 DNA reads TGCAGTGCCTTAACCGGCAGTAGCACAGATACGCAGTATTTT. Translating it yields CSALTGSSTDTQYF.

The table lists this clonotype with many counts. The CDR3 loop is CASSFAGYSNQPQHF. The CDR3 nucleotides read TGTGCCAGCAGTTTTGCGGGGTATAGCAATCAGCCCCAGCATTTT. The rearrangement joins TRBV12-3 or TRBV12-4 to TRBJ1-5; D uncertain. CDR3 length: 15 residues. The V end was cut by 3 bases, the J end by 0 bases, with 9 bases between.

The gene calls are TRBV5-5 and TRBJ2-4; 12 bases are shared with TRBD2. Looked up from germline, CDR1 is SGHKS and CDR2 is YYEKEE (reference sequence). With 4 bases clipped from V and 3 bases from J, the junction kept 8 bases outside the gene matches. The CDR3 runs 17 residues. CDR3 protein: CASSTLGLAGHKNIQYF. The CDR3 DNA reads TGTGCCAGCAGCACCCTCGGACTAGCGGGGCACAAAAACATTCAGTACTTC.

The V gene is TRBV20-1, the J gene TRBJ2-3; a weak D match, TRBD1 (6 bases). The CDR3 has 18 amino acids. CDR1 DFQATT and CDR2 SNEGSKA come from the germline V gene (reference sequence). The V gene lost 2 bases and the J gene lost 2 bases, with 23 bases spanning the gap. The CDR3 is CSARPNNGQLTITDTQYF. DNA for the CDR3: TGCAGTGCTAGACCAAATAACGGACAGCTCACTATCACAGATACGCAGTATTTT.

The chain has TRBV4-3 and TRBJ1-6, with 9 bases matching TRBD1. J gave up 9 bases and V 1 base, and 7 bases lay outside the gene matches. The CDR3 totals 16 residues. CDR1 and CDR2 (germline): LGHNA, YSLEER. The CDR3 region has the DNA TGCGCCAGCAGCCAAGTTAGGGGGACAGGGTCTTCACCCCTCCACTTT. It encodes CASSQVRGTGSSPLHF.

The gene calls are TRBV29-1 and TRBJ2-3; TRBD2 matches 9 bases. V gave up 6 bases and J gave up 2 bases; unmatched junction bases: 0. The CDR3 contains 12 residues. Germline CDR1 reads SQVTM; CDR2 reads ANQGSEA. This CDR3 is CSVGLATDTQYF. CDR3 nucleotides: TGCAGCGTGGGACTAGCCACAGATACGCAGTATTTT.

This clonotype was found a few times. The V call is TRBV11-2, the J call TRBJ2-2, with D maybe TRBD1 (6 bases). CDR1 is SGHAT, CDR2 FQNNGV, per germline. The V and J ends lost 0 bases and 5 bases respectively, with 13 bases between them. This CDR3 has 16 amino acids. The CDR3 region is CASSLERGSLTGELFF. For the CDR3, the DNA is TGTGCCAGCAGCTTAGAGAGGGGGAGTCTTACCGGGGAGCTGTTTTTT.

This clonotype occurred once. J is TRBJ1-4 and V is TRBV20-1; 7 bases fit TRBD1. The junction had 5 bases not matched to a gene; V was cut back by 3 bases and J by 4 bases. Germline CDR1 reads DFQATT; CDR2 reads SNEGSKA (reference sequence). CDR3 length equals 14 residues. CDR3 region: CSARRTGNNEKLFF. DNA for the CDR3: TGCAGTGCTAGGCGGACAGGCAATAATGAAAAACTGTTTTTT.

This clonotype has only a few counts. The genes are TRBV20-1 and TRBJ2-7; maybe TRBD2 (5 bases). Per the germline V gene, CDR1 is DFQATT and CDR2 is SNEGSKA (reference sequence). V lost 3 bases, J lost 4 bases, and 10 bases lay in between. There are 12 residues in the CDR3. The CDR3 region is CSASGKTYEQYF. The CDR3, as DNA: TGCAGTGCTAGCGGGAAGACGTACGAGCAGTACTTC.

The chain carries TRBV5-1 and TRBJ1-2, with D perhaps matching TRBD1 (6 bases). This CDR3 spans 13 amino acids. Germline CDR1 and CDR2: SGHRS and YFSETQ. The V and J ends lost 4 bases and 2 bases respectively, with 9 bases between them. DNA for the CDR3: TGCGCCAGCAGCCGGGACAACAACTATGGCTACACCTTC. Translated: CASSRDNNYGYTF. Full variable domain (outside the CDR3, taken from reference TRBV5-1 and TRBJ1-2): KAGVTQTPRYLIKTRGQQVTLSCSPISGHRSVSWYQQTPGQGLQFLFEYFSETQRNKGNFPGRFSGRQFSNSRSEMNVSTLELGDSALYLCASSRDNNYGYTFGSGTRLTVV.

This clonotype has ten or more counts. The chain links TRBV5-1 to TRBJ2-7, with 8 bases identical to TRBD2. CDR1 is SGHRS, CDR2 YFSETQ, per germline. With V trimmed by 0 bases and J by 3 bases, 2 bases remained unmatched. The CDR3 sequence is 14 residues long. CDR3 loop: CASSLGGTSYEQYF. The CDR3 nucleotides read TGCGCCAGCAGCTTGGGTGGGACTAGCTACGAGCAGTACTTC. Looking up the rest from reference TRBV5-1 and TRBJ2-7 gives the full variable domain: KAGVTQTPRYLIKTRGQQVTLSCSPISGHRSVSWYQQTPGQGLQFLFEYFSETQRNKGNFPGRFSGRQFSNSRSEMNVSTLELGDSALYLCASSLGGTSYEQYFGPGTRLTVT.

The V gene is TRBV29-1, the J gene TRBJ1-1; possible D gene TRBD1, 5 bases. CDR3 length: 13 residues. The V and J ends lost 5 bases and 5 bases respectively, with 15 bases between them. Germline V gives CDR1 SQVTM, CDR2 ANQGSEA. The CDR3 DNA sequence: TGCAGCGTTTGGGGGGGGGTAGGGACTGAAGCTTTCTTT. This sequence encodes CSVWGGVGTEAFF.

This clonotype was counted at least ten times. The genes are TRBV5-1 and TRBJ1-1; the D gene is possibly TRBD1 (5 bases). The V and J ends lost 5 bases and 1 base respectively, with 9 bases between them. Germline V lookup: CDR1 SGHRS, CDR2 YFSETQ. CDR3 size: 13 residues. The CDR3 loop reads CASRGRENTEAFF. The CDR3 bases are TGCGCCAGCAGAGGCAGGGAGAACACTGAAGCTTTCTTT.

Ten or more counts support this clonotype. The chain uses TRBV4-2 and TRBJ2-3, with D tentatively TRBD2 (5 bases). Germline V lookup: CDR1 LGHNA, CDR2 YNFKEQ. V dropped 4 bases and J dropped 6 bases, with 14 bases sitting between them. The CDR3 has 14 residues. In DNA form, the CDR3 reads TGTGCCAGCAGCCGGAAGGACTTGAGCGATACGCAGTATTTT. This gives the protein CASSRKDLSDTQYF.

This clonotype was picked up many times. The chain carries TRBV20-1 and TRBJ2-1, with TRBD2 matching 9 bases. This CDR3 spans 14 amino acids. Germline assignment: CDR1 DFQATT and CDR2 SNEGSKA (reference sequence). V gave up 3 bases and J gave up 6 bases; unmatched junction bases: 6. The CDR3: CSARGLAGFNEQFF. CDR3 DNA: TGCAGTGCTAGGGGGCTAGCGGGATTCAATGAGCAGTTCTTC.

Here the CDR3 DNA reads TGCGCCAGCAGTGAAGGCGGGCCCTACAATGAGCAGTTCTTC. Translation gives CASSEGGPYNEQFF. The chain is built from TRBV10-1 and TRBJ2-1, with a possible D match to TRBD2 (5 bases). The CDR3 runs to 14 residues. Per germline, CDR1 WNHNN and CDR2 SYGVQD (reference sequence). V was clipped by 3 bases and J by 2 bases, with 8 bases between them.

This clonotype was detected only a few times. The chain is built from TRBV29-1 and TRBJ1-1; D remains ambiguous. The ends were cut back, 7 bases at V and 4 bases at J, with 19 bases in the middle. CDR1 is SQVTM, CDR2 ANQGSEA, per germline. This CDR3 has 14 amino acids. The CDR3 is CSGAVQGGVTEAFF. CDR3 DNA: TGCAGCGGGGCCGTACAAGGCGGGGTCACTGAAGCTTTCTTT.

The chain uses TRBV11-2 and TRBJ2-7; 11 bases align to TRBD2. Per the germline V gene, CDR1 is SGHAT and CDR2 is FQNNGV. CDR3 length: 18 amino acids. The V and J ends lost 5 bases and 6 bases, in that order; junction bases with no gene match: 18. CDR3 coding DNA: TGTGCCAGCAGCGTCGGCGGGGTAAATAGCGGGAGGGCCGGCGAGCAGTACTTC. Protein: CASSVGGVNSGRAGEQYF.

V and J are TRBV19 and TRBJ1-1; D remains unclear. Per germline, CDR1 LNHDA and CDR2 SQIVND (reference sequence). The V and J ends lost 7 bases and 0 bases respectively, with 21 bases between them. The CDR3 is made up of 17 amino acids. CDR3 sequence reads: CASTQRGRGGLNTEAFF. CDR3 DNA: TGTGCCAGTACACAACGAGGGAGAGGCGGGTTGAACACTGAAGCTTTCTTT. Combining the CDR3 with reference TRBV19 and TRBJ1-1 gives the whole variable domain DGGITQSPKYLFRKEGQNVTLSCEQNLNHDAMYWYRQDPGQGLRLIYYSQIVNDFQKGDIAEGYSVSREKKESFPLTVTSAQKNPTAFYLCASTQRGRGGLNTEAFFGQGTRLTVV.

This chain uses TRBV6-6 with TRBJ2-5; D might be TRBD1 (5 bases). CDR3 length: 12 residues. CDR1 is MNHNY and CDR2 is SVGAGI in the germline V gene (reference sequence). Trimming took 7 bases from V and 2 from J, leaving 8 bases between them. The CDR3 sequence is CASKRQQETQYF. The CDR3 bases are TGTGCCAGCAAGAGACAGCAAGAGACCCAGTACTTC.